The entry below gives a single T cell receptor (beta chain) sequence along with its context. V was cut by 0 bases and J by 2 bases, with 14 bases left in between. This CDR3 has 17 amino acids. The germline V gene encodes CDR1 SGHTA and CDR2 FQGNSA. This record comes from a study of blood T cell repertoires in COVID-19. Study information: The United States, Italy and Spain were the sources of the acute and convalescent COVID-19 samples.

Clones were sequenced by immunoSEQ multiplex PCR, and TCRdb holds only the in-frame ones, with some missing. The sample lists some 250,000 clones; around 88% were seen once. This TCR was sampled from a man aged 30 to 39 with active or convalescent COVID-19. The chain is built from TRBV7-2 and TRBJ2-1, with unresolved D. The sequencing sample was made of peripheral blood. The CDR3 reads CASSLARELSPYNEQFF. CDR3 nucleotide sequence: TGTGCCAGCAGCTTAGCGCGAGAGCTCTCCCCCTACAATGAGCAGTTCTTC.